The 29 T cell receptor beta chains below come from one sample, sequenced in a study of T cell responses to AZD1222 COVID-19 vaccine. Assay used: immunoSEQ multiplex PCR; TCRdb lists only in-frame clones, some missing. Among about 150,000 clones, roughly 91% were seen once, and the ten largest hold about 1.5%. The sample in question was peripheral blood, obtained on day 0 of AZD1222 vaccination. The receptors were gathered from an adult in good health.

The chain combines TRBV9 with TRBJ2-5; 7 bases match TRBD2. This CDR3 has 16 amino acids. Germline-derived CDR1 and CDR2 are SGDLS and YYNGEE. V was clipped by 0 bases and J by 1 base; unmatched bases: 6. CDR3 in DNA: TGTGCCAGCAGCGTAGCTTGGGGAGGGTTCCAAGAGACCCAGTACTTC. Translating gives CASSVAWGGFQETQYF.

This clone was observed once. The J gene is TRBJ1-1, the V gene TRBV7-2; 7 bases are shared with TRBD1. The CDR3 spans 18 residues. The trim removed 5 bases at V and 4 bases at J, leaving 19 bases unmatched. Germline CDR1 reads SGHTA; CDR2 reads FQGNSA. The CDR3 coding sequence is TGTGCCAGCAGCCGTTCCGGTCAGGGGGATCACTGGGTCACTGAAGCTTTCTTT. It specifies CASSRSGQGDHWVTEAFF.

The J gene is TRBJ1-2, the V gene TRBV3-1 (or the pseudogene TRBV3-2); D gene ambiguous. The CDR3 sequence is 12 residues long. V gave up 4 bases and J gave up 1 base, with 4 bases separating them. The germline gives CDR1 LGHDT, CDR2 YNNKEL (reference sequence). CDR3 residues: CASSRFNYGYTF. As DNA, the CDR3 is TGTGCCAGCAGCCGATTTAACTATGGCTACACCTTC.

The rearrangement uses TRBV5-1 and TRBJ2-2; no reliable D call. CDR1 and CDR2 from the germline V gene are SGHRS and YFSETQ. V was shortened by 4 bases and J by 5 bases, with 12 bases between the two germline ends. The CDR3 consists of 14 residues. For the CDR3, the DNA is TGCGCCAGCAGCGCCGACCTAGGGACCGGGGAGCTGTTTTTT. Translated: CASSADLGTGELFF.

The chain recombines TRBV11-2 with TRBJ1-4, with TRBD1 matching 9 bases. There are 16 residues in the CDR3. CDR1 is SGHAT and CDR2 is FQNNGV in the germline V gene. V lost 2 bases and J lost 5; bases outside the gene matches: 6. This CDR3 reads CASSLRTGQGNEKLFF. In DNA form, the CDR3 reads TGTGCCAGCAGCTTAAGGACCGGACAGGGGAATGAAAAACTGTTTTTT.

The chain links TRBV3-1 (or the pseudogene TRBV3-2) to TRBJ2-2; D ambiguous. Trimming took 2 bases from V and 5 from J, leaving 3 bases between them. The CDR3 sequence is 12 residues long. Germline V gene lookup returns CDR1 LGHDT and CDR2 YNNKEL (reference sequence). CDR3: CASSQRTGELFF. The CDR3 DNA follows: TGTGCCAGCAGCCAACGTACCGGGGAGCTGTTTTTT.

The chain employs TRBV7-3 and TRBJ2-1, with 10 bases fitting TRBD2. Looked up from germline, CDR1 is SGHTA and CDR2 is FQGTGA. Trimming cost V 2 bases and J 6 bases; bases outside gene matches: 19. The CDR3 length is 20 residues. CDR3 nucleotide sequence: TGTGCCAGCAGCTTACGGCCCGGGACTAGCGCGCCCACCGGGGGCAATGAGCAGTTCTTC. Its protein is CASSLRPGTSAPTGGNEQFF.

This chain joins TRBV7-2 and TRBJ2-6; the D gene is possibly TRBD1 (6 bases). The V end was cut by 7 bases, the J end by 1 base, with 8 bases between. The germline V gene has CDR1 SGHTA and CDR2 FQGNSA. The CDR3 is 14 amino acids. The CDR3 coding sequence is TGTGCCAGCATACAGGGTTCTGGGGCCAACGTCCTGACTTTC. Translating it yields CASIQGSGANVLTF.

The chain links TRBV29-1 to TRBJ1-2; perhaps TRBD1 as D (6 bases). Between the trimmed V and J ends, which lost 5 bases and 7 bases, there was a span of 14 bases. Germline values: CDR1 SQVTM, CDR2 ANQGSEA. The CDR3 loop spans 12 amino acids. The CDR3 sequence is CSVLGGSFGYTF. The CDR3, as DNA: TGCAGCGTTCTGGGGGGCTCCTTTGGCTACACCTTC. The complete variable domain, with remaining parts taken from reference TRBV29-1 and TRBJ1-2, reads SAVISQKPSRDICQRGTSLTIQCQVDSQVTMMFWYRQQPGQSLTLIATANQGSEATYESGFVIDKFPISRPNLTFSTLTVSNMSPEDSSIYLCSVLGGSFGYTFGSGTRLTVV.

The CDR3 region is CASSLVAVNTEAFF. CDR3 in DNA: TGTGCCAGCAGCTTGGTAGCAGTGAACACTGAAGCTTTCTTT. The rearrangement uses TRBV5-4 and TRBJ1-1; the D is unclear. The CDR3 runs 14 residues. In germline, CDR1 is SGHNT, CDR2 YYREEE (reference sequence). V lost 0 bases to trimming and J lost 0 bases, with 6 bases between them.

The chain carries TRBV19 and TRBJ2-1, with D perhaps matching TRBD2 (6 bases). From germline, CDR1 is LNHDA and CDR2 SQIVND (reference sequence). The germline V and J ends were trimmed by 7 bases and 3 bases, with 19 bases remaining between them. There are 16 residues in the CDR3. CDR3 region: CASTNSRDSYYNEQFF. As DNA, the CDR3 is TGTGCCAGTACTAACTCAAGGGACTCCTACTACAATGAGCAGTTCTTC.

The chain is built from TRBV10-3 and TRBJ2-2; D not certain. CDR3 size: 16 residues. Germline V gene data show CDR1 as ENHRY and CDR2 as SYGVKD. V shed 4 bases and J shed 3 bases, with 15 bases lying between them. CDR3 protein: CAISAPDTSDTGELFF. DNA for the CDR3: TGTGCCATCAGTGCCCCAGACACATCGGACACCGGGGAGCTGTTTTTT.

The gene calls are TRBV7-2 and TRBJ2-3; 7 positions match TRBD1. This CDR3 region has 14 residues. The germline V gene encodes CDR1 SGHTA and CDR2 FQGNSA. V gave up 5 bases and J gave up 4 bases; unmatched junction bases: 6. The CDR3 coding sequence is TGTGCCAGCAGCCTACAGGGGTTGGCAGATACGCAGTATTTT. This codes for CASSLQGLADTQYF.

V and J are TRBV4-3 and TRBJ2-3; D call uncertain. V gave up 0 bases and J gave up 0 bases, with 10 bases separating them. The CDR3 contains 16 residues. Per germline, CDR1 LGHNA and CDR2 YSLEER. Here the CDR3 reads CASSQDALPSTDTQYF. CDR3 bases: TGCGCCAGCAGCCAAGACGCACTACCTAGCACAGATACGCAGTATTTT.

This chain uses TRBV27 with TRBJ1-5; 7 positions agree with TRBD1. Germline V lookup: CDR1 MNHEY, CDR2 SMNVEV (reference sequence). The CDR3 has 14 residues. Trimming at V came to 6 bases and at J to 2 bases, leaving 4 bases not matched to a gene. Here the CDR3 DNA reads TGTGCCAGCAGATTCGGACAGGGCAATCAGCCCCAGCATTTT. Amino acid sequence: CASRFGQGNQPQHF.

The CDR3 DNA sequence: TGTGCCAGCAGTTTACGGGACGGCTCCTACGAGCAGTACTTC. Translated: CASSLRDGSYEQYF. The chain carries TRBV28 and TRBJ2-7, with D possibly called TRBD1 or TRBD2 (5 bases each). Looked up from germline, CDR1 is MDHEN and CDR2 is SYDVKM. The CDR3 covers 14 residues. V was pared by 2 bases and J by 0 bases, with 8 bases between.

The V and J genes are TRBV9 and TRBJ1-2; D gene ambiguous. The germline CDR1 and CDR2 sequences are SGDLS and YYNGEE. With 4 bases removed from V and 6 bases from J, the gap between germline ends came to 16 bases. This CDR3 region has 14 residues. CDR3 protein: CASSPGPASNGYTF. In DNA, the CDR3 is TGTGCCAGCAGCCCCGGGCCAGCCTCCAATGGCTACACCTTC.

This clone was counted once. The chain has TRBV9 and TRBJ1-2; 10 nucleotides align to TRBD1. The CDR3 covers 15 residues. V shed 7 bases and J 8 bases; nucleotides not matched to a gene: 14. Germline assignment: CDR1 SGDLS and CDR2 YYNGEE. In DNA, the CDR3 is TGTGCCAGCGCCCATGACATGGGGACAGGGGAAGGCTACACCTTC. Encoded protein: CASAHDMGTGEGYTF.

The V and J genes are TRBV13 and TRBJ2-3; D remains ambiguous. CDR3 length: 11 residues. Trimming stripped 3 bases from V and 2 bases from J, with 0 bases between. CDR1 and CDR2 from the germline V gene are PRHDT and FYEKMQ (reference sequence). The CDR3 sequence is CASSFTDTQYF. The CDR3 region has the DNA TGTGCCAGCAGCTTCACAGATACGCAGTATTTT.

The rearrangement joins TRBV5-4 to TRBJ1-2, with D unclear. Germline CDR1 SGHNT, CDR2 YYREEE (reference sequence). Trimming stripped 0 bases from V and 3 bases from J, with 6 bases between. This CDR3 is built from 13 residues. The CDR3 loop reads CASSLDGDYGYTF. The CDR3 DNA reads TGTGCCAGCAGCTTGGACGGAGACTATGGCTACACCTTC.

This clone was seen a single time. This chain uses TRBV11-2 with TRBJ1-1; TRBD1 aligns across 7 bases. The CDR3 loop spans 14 amino acids. After removal of 5 bases from V and 7 bases from J, the junction contained 10 bases not matched to a gene. CDR1 is SGHAT, CDR2 FQNNGV, per germline. The CDR3 DNA sequence: TGTGCCAGCAGCCTTAGGAAGGGGGCCTATGAAGCTTTCTTT. Translated, it gives CASSLRKGAYEAFF.

The chain combines TRBV4-2 with TRBJ2-3; 11 bases agree with TRBD2. There are 18 residues in the CDR3. Germline loops: CDR1 LGHNA, CDR2 YNFKEQ. V was pared by 2 bases and J by 2 bases, with 9 bases of the junction left unmatched. The CDR3 reads CASSQLLSGGANTDTQYF. CDR3 DNA sequence: TGTGCCAGCAGCCAACTCCTTAGCGGGGGGGCCAACACAGATACGCAGTATTTT.

The chain couples TRBV11-2 to TRBJ1-2; 8 bases are shared with TRBD1. The trim removed 5 bases at V and 6 bases at J, leaving 11 bases unmatched. The germline gives CDR1 SGHAT, CDR2 FQNNGV. This CDR3 has 15 residues. This chain's CDR3 is CASSTMGRGRNGYTF. The CDR3 region has the DNA TGTGCCAGCAGCACCATGGGCAGGGGGCGGAATGGCTACACCTTC.

The V gene is TRBV18, the J gene TRBJ1-1; 9 bases map to TRBD1. Germline lookup yields CDR1 KGHSH and CDR2 LQKENI. V lost 6 bases, J lost 1 base, and 9 bases stayed unmatched. CDR3 length equals 16 residues. CDR3 amino acids: CASSRLRDRANTEAFF. Here the CDR3 DNA reads TGTGCCAGCTCTCGCCTCCGGGACAGGGCGAACACTGAAGCTTTCTTT.

The V gene is TRBV24-1, the J gene TRBJ1-5; D is undetermined. Trimming removed 4 bases at V and 4 bases at J, with 4 bases between. Germline V gives CDR1 KGHDR, CDR2 SFDVKD. The CDR3 covers 12 residues. The CDR3 DNA sequence: TGTGCCACCAGTGAGCATAATCAGCCCCAGCATTTT. This gives the protein CATSEHNQPQHF.

This chain links TRBV5-1 with TRBJ2-1; TRBD1 agrees at 8 bases. CDR3 size: 15 residues. V shed 0 bases and J 2 bases; nucleotides not matched to a gene: 1. Looked up from germline, CDR1 is SGHRS and CDR2 is YFSETQ. DNA of the CDR3: TGCGCCAGCAGCTTGGAGGGACAGGCCTACAATGAGCAGTTCTTC. Residues: CASSLEGQAYNEQFF.

The rearrangement links TRBV5-1 to TRBJ2-2; D is ambiguous. Trimming shortened V by 0 bases and J by 1 base, and 7 bases separated the two germline ends. CDR3 length: 15 residues. Per the germline V gene, CDR1 is SGHRS and CDR2 is YFSETQ. CDR3 region: CASSLVGQNTGELFF. Here the CDR3 DNA reads TGCGCCAGCAGCTTGGTCGGTCAGAACACCGGGGAGCTGTTTTTT.

This chain links TRBV29-1 with TRBJ2-7; D uncertain. Trimming removed 0 bases at V and 7 bases at J, with 25 bases between. Per germline, CDR1 SQVTM and CDR2 ANQGSEA. The CDR3 sequence is 17 residues long. The CDR3 spells CSVEDYPKGSIYGEQYF. The CDR3, as DNA: TGCAGCGTTGAAGATTACCCCAAGGGCTCCATCTACGGGGAGCAGTACTTC.

V gene TRBV7-9 combines with J gene TRBJ2-5; D is perhaps TRBD2 (5 bases). CDR1 SEHNR and CDR2 FQNEAQ come from the germline V gene (reference sequence). This CDR3 has 15 residues. The germline V and J ends were trimmed by 5 bases and 5 bases, with 18 bases remaining between them. The CDR3 nucleotides are TGTGCCAGCAGCCTTAGAGAGGCCACGGGGGAGACCCAGTACTTC. Translation gives CASSLREATGETQYF.